The following is a T cell receptor (beta chain) sequence with its context. Its antigen is not known. After removal of 0 bases from V and 2 bases from J, the junction contained 11 bases not matched to a gene. From germline, CDR1 is LNHNV and CDR2 YYDKDF (reference sequence). This CDR3 has 18 amino acids. The table came from immunoSEQ multiplex PCR; TCRdb's copy has only in-frame clones and leaves some out. The sample lists under 40,000 clones, just over 90% occurring once. This sample is drawn from a study of T cells in tuberculosis. Overall study findings and caveats: A GMM-specific repertoire classifier reached about 89% accuracy, AUROC about 0.9. Active tuberculosis TCR-alpha repertoires lay closer to GMM-specific TCRs than IGRA-negative controls, suggesting clonal expansion. Active tuberculosis cases were adults; controls were adolescents. Smaller alpha distances in active tuberculosis partly reflected shorter CDR3-alpha lengths.

The receptor comes from a donor between 10 and 29 years old with latent tuberculosis or without tuberculosis infection. The specimen sequenced was PBMCs. This chain joins TRBV15 and TRBJ1-1; 8 bases match TRBD1. The CDR3 region has the DNA TGTGCCACCAGCAGAGATGGCGGGGCAGGGGGCCTCAACACTGAAGCTTTCTTT. This encodes CATSRDGGAGGLNTEAFF.